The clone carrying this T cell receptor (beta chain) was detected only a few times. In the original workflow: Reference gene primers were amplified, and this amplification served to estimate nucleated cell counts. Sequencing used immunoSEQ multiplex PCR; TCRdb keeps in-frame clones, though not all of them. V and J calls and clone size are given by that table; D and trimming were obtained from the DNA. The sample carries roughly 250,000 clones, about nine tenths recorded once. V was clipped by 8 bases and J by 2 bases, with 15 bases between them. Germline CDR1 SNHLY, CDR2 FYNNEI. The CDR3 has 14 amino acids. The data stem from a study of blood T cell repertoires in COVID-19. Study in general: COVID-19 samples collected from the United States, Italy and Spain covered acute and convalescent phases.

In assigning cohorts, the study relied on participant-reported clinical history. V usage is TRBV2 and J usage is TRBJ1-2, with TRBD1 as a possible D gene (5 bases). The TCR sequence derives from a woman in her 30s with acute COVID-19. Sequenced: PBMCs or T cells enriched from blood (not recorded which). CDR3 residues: CASCVQGFNYGYTF. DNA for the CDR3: TGTGCCAGCTGTGTTCAGGGATTCAACTATGGCTACACCTTC.